Listed below are T cell receptor beta chains from one sample, sequenced in a study of control samples from healthy donors and cancer patients. Sequencing used immunoSEQ multiplex PCR; TCRdb keeps in-frame clones, though not all of them. The data show 150,000 to 170,000 clones, 90% to 95% seen once. The sample comprised blood. The receptors shown here come from a man in his forties in good health. The CDR3 runs from the conserved cysteine through the conserved F or W. A D gene is named only where the DNA matches it firmly. Clone size appears in some rows only: once, few, many, or a class for an expanded clone.

j_call,v_call,clone_size,d_call,cdr3_length,cdr3_nt,cdr3_aa
TRBJ1-1,TRBV5-3,.,.,15,TGTGCCAGAAGCTTGGCCGGGGAATTGATCTATGAAGCTTTCTTT,CARSLAGELIYEAFF
TRBJ1-2,TRBV6-1,.,TRBD1,14,TGTGCCAGCAGTGAAGTGGCGACAGGGGGTATCTACACCTTC,CASSEVATGGIYTF
TRBJ2-1,TRBV6-2/TRBV6-3,.,TRBD2,14,TGTGCCAGCAGTTACGGACTAGCGGGGGCAAAGCAGTTCTTC,CASSYGLAGAKQFF
TRBJ2-5,TRBV6-5,.,.,14,TGTGCCAGCAGTTACTCCAGGTGGTCAGAGACCCAGTACTTC,CASSYSRWSETQYF
TRBJ2-1,TRBV2,.,TRBD1,14,TGTGCCAGCAGCCCGGGACAGTCCTACAATGAGCAGTTCTTC,CASSPGQSYNEQFF
TRBJ2-2,TRBV5-1,.,TRBD1,16,TGCGCCAGCGGTGGGACAGGGGATAAGGGCACCGGGGAGCTGTTTTTT,CASGGTGDKGTGELFF
TRBJ1-4,TRBV28,.,.,15,TGTGCCAGCAGTCCGACCGGGACACCTAATGAAAAACTGTTTTTT,CASSPTGTPNEKLFF
TRBJ2-7,TRBV6-5,.,.,12,TGTGCCAGCGTAATCCAGGGTCCCGAGCAGTACTTC,CASVIQGPEQYF
TRBJ1-6,TRBV7-9,.,TRBD1,15,TGTGCCAGCAGCCGACAGGGAGCACTTAATTCACCCCTCCACTTT,CASSRQGALNSPLHF
TRBJ1-2,TRBV27,once,.,13,TGTGCCAGCAGTTTAAGTCAGGGATCTGGCTACACCTTC,CASSLSQGSGYTF
TRBJ2-2,TRBV7-9,.,TRBD2,16,TGTGCCAGCAGCTTATGGGGGGGAAGGATCACCGGGGAGCTGTTTTTT,CASSLWGGRITGELFF
TRBJ2-7,TRBV27,.,.,13,TGTGCCAGCAGTTTAGCTGGGTCGGGCGAGCAGTACTTC,CASSLAGSGEQYF
TRBJ1-2,TRBV3-1/TRBV3-2,.,.,14,TGTGCCAGCAGCCAAGAGGCGGCAGCTTATGGCTACACCTTC,CASSQEAAAYGYTF
TRBJ2-1,TRBV21-1,.,.,18,.,CASSKETLWGGGINEQFF
TRBJ1-4,TRBV28,.,.,15,TGTGCCAGCAGTTTCTCCGGATCGGGTAATGAAAAACTGTTTTTT,CASSFSGSGNEKLFF
TRBJ1-5,TRBV27,.,TRBD1,16,TGTGCCAGCAGTCCACACCTACAGGGGGCGGGTCAGCCCCAGCATTTT,CASSPHLQGAGQPQHF
TRBJ2-1,TRBV9,.,.,15,TGTGCCAGCAGCCTCCACCCCGGGGCGGGCAATGAGCAGTTCTTC,CASSLHPGAGNEQFF
TRBJ1-2,TRBV5-5,.,.,13,TGTGCCAGCAGCTTGGATTGGGAGTATGGCTACACCTTC,CASSLDWEYGYTF
TRBJ2-2,TRBV11-3,.,.,13,TGTGCCAGCAGCTTAGTAAGCTCCGGGGAGCTGTTTTTT,CASSLVSSGELFF
TRBJ1-4,TRBV25-1,.,.,16,TGTGCCAGCACTCTCGAGAAAGGAGGGGGACCGGTGAAACTGTTTTTT,CASTLEKGGGPVKLFF
TRBJ2-3,TRBV2,.,TRBD2,15,TGTGCCAGCAGTAAGCGGGGGGTCACCCTTGATACGCAGTATTTT,CASSKRGVTLDTQYF
TRBJ2-5,TRBV6-5,.,.,14,TGTGCCAGCAGTTACTCCGGGGGCCCCTCGACCCAGTACTTC,CASSYSGGPSTQYF
TRBJ2-3,TRBV11-3,once,.,14,TGTGCCAGCAGCTTAGATCAGGGACGAGATACGCAGTATTTT,CASSLDQGRDTQYF
TRBJ1-2,TRBV9,.,.,15,TGTGCCAGCAGCGTAGAGGGGCTGCTAAACTATGGCTACACCTTC,CASSVEGLLNYGYTF
TRBJ2-2,TRBV19,.,.,14,TGTGCCTCTACGTCCAGGGGCCGGACCGGGGAGCTGTTTTTT,CASTSRGRTGELFF
TRBJ1-2,TRBV5-1,.,TRBD1,16,TGCGCCAGCAGCGTGCTGGGGGGACAGGGTGCCTATGGCTACACCTTC,CASSVLGGQGAYGYTF
TRBJ2-3,TRBV18,few,.,13,TGTGCCAGCTCACCGAAGGGGGCAGATACGCAGTATTTT,CASSPKGADTQYF
TRBJ2-7,TRBV19,.,.,15,TGTGCCAGTAGCCCGGTAGGGGGGGTCACCTACGAGCAGTACTTC,CASSPVGGVTYEQYF
TRBJ1-4,TRBV27,.,.,16,TGTGCCAGCAGTTTGGGGGGCGGGGGAATTAATGAAAAACTGTTTTTT,CASSLGGGGINEKLFF
TRBJ1-5,TRBV7-8,.,.,13,TGTGCCAGCAGCTTAGACCGGAATCAGCCCCAGCATTTT,CASSLDRNQPQHF
TRBJ1-4,TRBV6-5,.,.,13,TGTGCCAGCAAGAAGGGGCTTTGGGAAAAACTGTTTTTT,CASKKGLWEKLFF
TRBJ2-1,TRBV28,.,.,14,TGTGCCACCTCGCCCCGGAGGGGAGCCAATGAGCAGTTCTTC,CATSPRRGANEQFF
TRBJ1-2,TRBV28,.,.,12,TGTGCCAGCACTAGGGAAATCTATGGCTACACCTTC,CASTREIYGYTF